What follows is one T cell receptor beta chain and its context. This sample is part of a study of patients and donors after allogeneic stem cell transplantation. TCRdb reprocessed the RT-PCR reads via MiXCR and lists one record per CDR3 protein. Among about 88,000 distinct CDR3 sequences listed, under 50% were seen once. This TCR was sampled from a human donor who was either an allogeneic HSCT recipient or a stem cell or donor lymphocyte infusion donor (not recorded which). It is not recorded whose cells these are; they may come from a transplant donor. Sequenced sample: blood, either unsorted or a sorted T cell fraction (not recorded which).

CDR3 region: CAITGGGTTTDTQYF. The CDR3 coding sequence is TGTGCCATCACTGGGGGCGGAACTACCACAGATACGCAGTATTTT. V and J are TRBV10-3 and TRBJ2-3, with D tentatively TRBD1 (6 bases). The V end was cut by 7 bases, the J end by 2 bases, with 16 bases between. The germline V gene encodes CDR1 ENHRY and CDR2 SYGVKD. The CDR3 contains 15 residues.